This TCR beta chain was captured by sequencing in a study of T cell responses to AZD1222 COVID-19 vaccine. Notes on this clone: Its antigen is currently unknown.

The length of the CDR3 is 13 residues. The germline V and J ends were trimmed by 0 bases and 4 bases, with 7 bases remaining between them. Germline V gene sequence: CDR1 SGHNT, CDR2 YYREEE (reference sequence). Profiling relied on immunoSEQ multiplex PCR, and the TCRdb table lists in-frame clones only, not all of them. This sample has 150,000 to 200,000 clones, with nearly 95% found just once. General observations from the study: Donors were mostly white British, more females; clonal diversity possibly underestimated.

The origin of this receptor is an adult in good health. The input for sequencing was peripheral blood, taken on day 0 of AZD1222 vaccination. The genes are TRBV5-4 and TRBJ1-2; D ambiguous. CDR3 DNA sequence: TGTGCCAGCAGCTTGGACAGTTTCTATGGCTACACCTTC. Encoded protein: CASSLDSFYGYTF.